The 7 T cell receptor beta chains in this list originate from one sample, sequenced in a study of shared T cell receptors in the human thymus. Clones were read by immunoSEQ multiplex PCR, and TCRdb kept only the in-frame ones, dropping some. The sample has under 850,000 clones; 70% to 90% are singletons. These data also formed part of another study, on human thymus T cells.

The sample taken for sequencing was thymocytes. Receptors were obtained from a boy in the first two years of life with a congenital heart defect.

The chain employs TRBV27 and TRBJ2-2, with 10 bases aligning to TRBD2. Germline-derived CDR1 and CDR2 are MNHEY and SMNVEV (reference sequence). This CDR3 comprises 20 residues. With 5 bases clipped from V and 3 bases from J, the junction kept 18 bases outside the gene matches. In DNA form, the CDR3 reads TGTGCCAGCAGTGTAGTGGGGGGGCTAGCGGGAGATCCCCACACCGGGGAGCTGTTTTTT. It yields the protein CASSVVGGLAGDPHTGELFF.

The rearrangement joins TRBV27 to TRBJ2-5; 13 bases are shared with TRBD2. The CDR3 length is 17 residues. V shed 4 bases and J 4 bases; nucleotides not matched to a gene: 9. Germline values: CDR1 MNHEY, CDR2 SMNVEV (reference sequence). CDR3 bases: TGTGCCAGCAGTTCCCCTCGGGGACTAGCGGGACGAGAGACCCAGTACTTC. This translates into CASSSPRGLAGRETQYF.

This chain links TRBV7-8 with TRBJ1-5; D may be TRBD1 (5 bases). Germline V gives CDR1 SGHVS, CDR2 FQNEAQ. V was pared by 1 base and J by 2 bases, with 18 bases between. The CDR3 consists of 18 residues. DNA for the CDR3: TGTGCCAGCAGCTTAGACAGGAGCTCAACAGAGGGCAATCAGCCCCAGCATTTT. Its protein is CASSLDRSSTEGNQPQHF.

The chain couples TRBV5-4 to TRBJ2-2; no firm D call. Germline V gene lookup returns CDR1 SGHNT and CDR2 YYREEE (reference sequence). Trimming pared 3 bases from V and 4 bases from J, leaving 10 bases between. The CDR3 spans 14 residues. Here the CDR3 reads CASSSSSGTGELFF. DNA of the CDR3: TGTGCCAGCAGCTCCTCCTCGGGCACCGGGGAGCTGTTTTTT.

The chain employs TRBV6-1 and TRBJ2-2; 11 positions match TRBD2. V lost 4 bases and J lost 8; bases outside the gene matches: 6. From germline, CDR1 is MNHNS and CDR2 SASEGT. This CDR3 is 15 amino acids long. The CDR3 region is CASSVTSGSGGELFF. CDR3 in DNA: TGTGCCAGCAGTGTAACTAGCGGGAGTGGGGGGGAGCTGTTTTTT.

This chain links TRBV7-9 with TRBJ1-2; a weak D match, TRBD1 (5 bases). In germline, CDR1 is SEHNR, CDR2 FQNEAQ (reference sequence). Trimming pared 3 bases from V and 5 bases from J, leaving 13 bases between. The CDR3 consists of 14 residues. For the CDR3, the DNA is TGTGCCAGCAGCTTCCCCGGGGCGGGGTATGGCTACACCTTC. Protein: CASSFPGAGYGYTF.

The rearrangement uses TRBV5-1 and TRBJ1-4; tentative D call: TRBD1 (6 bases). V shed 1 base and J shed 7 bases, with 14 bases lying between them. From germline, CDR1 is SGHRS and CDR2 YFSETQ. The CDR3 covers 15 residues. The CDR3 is CASSLYGRGGEKLFF. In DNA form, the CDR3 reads TGCGCCAGCAGCTTGTACGGGAGGGGGGGTGAAAAACTGTTTTTT.